The source of this T cell receptor beta chain is a study of Graves' ophthalmopathy and Graves' hyperthyroidism (dated by TCRdb to between 2018 and 2020). Notes on the research overall: Peripheral blood was collected at initial diagnosis, before any treatment. In total, 120 to 150 blood samples were TCR-sequenced: 40 to 45 ophthalmopathy, 80 or so hyperthyroidism and 17 hyperthyroidism-to-ophthalmopathy patients. The 100 discovery patients were randomly split 7:3 into training and test sets. In five or six hyperthyroidism patients, T-cell repertoires of thyroid tissue and blood were compared. Following sample collection, hyperthyroidism patients were given methimazole at a starting dose of 30 mg daily, and ophthalmopathy patients were given high-dose intravenous methylprednisolone. The study used signatures of the TCR beta repertoire to tell Graves' ophthalmopathy apart from Graves' hyperthyroidism and to predict which patients would progress to ophthalmopathy. An independent validation cohort was composed of about 20 hyperthyroidism patients and 15 to 17 patients who later progressed from hyperthyroidism to ophthalmopathy. To explore V-J signatures that distinguish ophthalmopathy from hyperthyroidism, a discovery set of 95 to 100 patients was enrolled, made up of 43 with ophthalmopathy and 57 with stable hyperthyroidism.

For repertoire sequencing, TCR beta CDR3 regions were amplified from RNA transcripts. The first round of RT-PCR was done with HTBI primers and the Qiagen OneStep RT-PCR kit, and was followed by a second round of multiplex PCR, then size selection and purification. Sequencing of the libraries was carried out on an Illumina HiSeq2000 in paired-end mode with 100 bp reads. The study's processing was this. Reads were processed with SOAPnuke, discarding reads with adapters, uncalled bases, mean Phred below 15, or no exact constant-primer or identifier match. High-quality paired reads were merged with COPE v1.2.5. Each unique nucleotide sequence was defined as a clonotype, and clonotypes were aligned to IMGT TRB V, D and J references with MiTCR v1.1. The analysis was limited to V-J combinations with a frequency above 0.0001, which together covered 99.2% of repertoires. A TCR clonal expansion and chaos score per V-J combination was defined as the ratio of F50 clonal expansion to chaos observed in the TCRdist matrix. Welch's t-statistics and random forest were used to narrow the features down to more than 10 V-J combinations, which were then fed into a naive Bayes classifier. The similarity between thyroid and blood repertoires was quantified using the Morisita-Horn index. TCRdb reran the public reads through fastp at Q25 and MiXCR, keeping productive beta chains. Duplicate CDR3 protein sequences are folded into a single record with the most common DNA and genes. The V and J calls, along with clone size, are taken from TCRdb and not from the paper's own processing. Present in this sample are 500,000 to 700,000 distinct CDR3 sequences, roughly 20% of which were seen just once. The ten largest clones take up approximately 6.5% of the sample.

Including the terminal cysteine and phenylalanine, the CDR3 comprises 17 residues. Only the CDR3 DNA is retained, 51 bases long and in frame from the first base. For this chain, trimming is 2 bases at the V end and 4 bases at the J end, and the number of junction bases without a gene match is 8. The germline V gene provides CDR1 MNHEY and CDR2 SVGEGT. This clonotype was recorded at least ten times. Its target antigen remains unknown. No clone much larger than this one lies a single base away; base qualities are absent. Stable hyperthyroidism was defined as no progression to ophthalmopathy within 18 months of follow-up. Patients with hyperthyroidism were aged 18 to 65 years, had been newly diagnosed, and had a disease duration of less than 2 months. Anyone with other autoimmune diseases, uncontrolled infections, pregnancy or lactation was excluded from the study. Clinical symptoms, serum thyroxine, TRAb, thyroid ultrasound and orbital computed tomography formed the basis of the diagnosis. PBMCs were isolated from about 9 ml of fresh peripheral blood by Ficoll-Paque density gradient centrifugation. Total RNA was extracted with Trizol reagent and quality-checked on an Agilent 2100 Bioanalyzer.

What the research found in general, with its limitations: The 13-signature model separated ophthalmopathy from stable hyperthyroidism with about 86% sensitivity and roughly 84% specificity in cross-validation, and 80%/75% in the test set. Most expanded thyroid clonotypes with a frequency above 0.001 also appeared in blood, which suggests that blood repertoires may reflect the immune response in the thyroid. Sample size was not statistically predetermined, and group allocation was not concealed from the investigators. In validation, the model predicted ophthalmopathy progression with about 71% sensitivity and about 77% specificity; 12 predicted patients were CT-confirmed with GO in a median of about 6.2 months.

The rearrangement combines TRBV6-2 or TRBV6-3 with TRBJ2-3, and 11 junction bases match TRBD2. The sample consisted of peripheral blood. The source is a woman aged 18-29 years with stable Graves' hyperthyroidism. Some clones in this sample may be carry-over from other donors' samples. Donor details come from another sample of the same person, matched by shared clones. The CDR3 here reads CASSYPNLAGGSDTQYF. The DNA is TGTGCCAGCAGTTACCCCAACTTAGCGGGAGGGTCAGATACGCAGTATTTT.